These T cell receptor beta chains were read from a single sample in a study of blood T cells in healthy people across ages. TCRdb reanalysed the 5' RACE reads using MiXCR and keeps one entry per CDR3 protein. The profile shows fewer than 900,000 distinct CDR3 sequences, 45% to 50% of them singletons. Sequencing was carried out using blood. Receptor source: a woman aged 60-70 years in good health. CDR3s include the opening cysteine and the closing phenylalanine or tryptophan. D genes are given only for firm matches. Clone size is given for some rows only: seen once, a few or many times, or a class if the clone is expanded.

few | 13 | TRBJ1-1 | TRBD1 | TRBV11-2 | CASRGQGFTEAFF | TGTGCCAGCAGAGGACAGGGGTTCACTGAAGCTTTCTTT
- | 16 | TRBJ1-2 | - | TRBV3-1 | CASSQESRPGVGGYTF | TGTGCCAGCAGCCAAGAAAGTCGGCCGGGAGTCGGGGGCTACACCTTC
- | 12 | TRBJ2-5 | - | TRBV7-2 | CASSPLKETQYF | TGTGCCAGCAGTCCACTAAAAGAGACCCAGTACTTC
- | 12 | TRBJ2-4 | - | TRBV20-1 | CSAFYRNYGQYF | TGCAGTGCTTTTTACAGAAACTACGGGCAGTACTTC
few | 17 | TRBJ2-1 | TRBD1 | TRBV20-1 | CSARDQQGASSYNEQFF | TGCAGTGCTAGAGATCAGCAGGGGGCCAGCTCCTACAATGAGCAGTTCTTC
- | 15 | TRBJ2-2 | - | TRBV6-2/TRBV6-3 | CASTPGPPVAGELFF | TGTGCCAGCACCCCGGGACCTCCTGTTGCCGGGGAGCTGTTTTTT
few | 12 | TRBJ1-4 | TRBD1 | TRBV29-1 | CSAYRGDEKLFF | TGCAGCGCCTACAGGGGGGATGAAAAACTGTTTTTT
- | 12 | TRBJ1-1 | - | TRBV4-2 | CASSPTGTVAFF | TGTGCCAGCAGCCCAACAGGGACTGTGGCTTTCTTT
once | 13 | TRBJ2-1 | - | TRBV4-1 | CASSQDWGAKQFF | TGCGCCAGCAGCCAAGATTGGGGGGCTAAGCAGTTCTTC
- | 16 | TRBJ2-1 | TRBD2 | TRBV12-3/TRBV12-4 | CASRGTTLGVDNEQFF | TGTGCCAGCAGGGGGACTACCCTGGGGGTGGACAATGAGCAGTTCTTC
- | 14 | TRBJ2-4 | TRBD1 | TRBV5-1 | CASSIQGAGNIQYF | TGCGCCAGCAGCATCCAGGGGGCCGGAAACATTCAGTACTTC
- | 14 | TRBJ2-7 | - | TRBV20-1 | CSARDFASPYEQYF | TGCAGTGCTAGAGATTTCGCATCACCCTACGAGCAGTACTTC
- | 15 | TRBJ2-3 | - | TRBV5-1 | CASSSPGQTTDTQYF | TGCGCCAGCAGCTCGCCCGGACAGACTACAGATACGCAGTATTTT
- | 13 | TRBJ2-1 | - | TRBV7-8 | CASSLGLEVEQFF | TGTGCCAGCAGCTTAGGATTGGAAGTCGAGCAGTTCTTC
- | 14 | TRBJ1-6 | - | TRBV3-1 | CASSQALGNSPLHF | TGTGCCAGCAGCCAAGCTCTCGGTAATTCACCCCTCCACTTT
few | 14 | TRBJ2-3 | - | TRBV7-8 | CASSPYPYGDTQYF | TGTGCCAGCAGCCCATACCCATACGGGGATACGCAGTATTTT
- | 16 | TRBJ2-3 | TRBD2 | TRBV5-1 | CASSSPGTSETDTQYF | TGCGCCAGCAGCTCTCCCGGGACTAGCGAGACAGATACGCAGTATTTT
- | 11 | TRBJ1-1 | - | TRBV6-1 | CASGENTEAFF | TGTGCCAGCGGGGAGAACACTGAAGCTTTCTTT
few | 13 | TRBJ2-7 | - | TRBV29-1 | CSVVVLADHEQYF | TGCAGCGTTGTAGTCCTAGCCGACCACGAGCAGTACTTC
- | 14 | TRBJ1-2 | - | TRBV27 | CASRSRAGRGGYTF | TGTGCCAGCAGGTCCAGGGCAGGAAGAGGGGGCTACACCTTC
- | 14 | TRBJ2-2 | - | TRBV15 | CATSRVAEIGELFF | TGTGCCACCAGCAGAGTGGCGGAAATCGGGGAGCTGTTTTTT
few | 14 | TRBJ2-7 | - | TRBV10-3 | CAISPRDGSYEQYF | TGTGCCATCAGCCCCCGGGACGGTTCCTACGAGCAGTACTTC
- | 15 | TRBJ2-7 | TRBD1 | TRBV30 | CAWSVGQGALYEQYF | TGTGCCTGGAGTGTAGGCCAGGGGGCGCTGTACGAGCAGTACTTC
few | 15 | TRBJ2-1 | - | TRBV28 | CASSPRHVSYNEQFF | TGTGCCAGCAGCCCCCGGCACGTCTCCTACAATGAGCAGTTCTTC
- | 14 | TRBJ2-7 | - | TRBV3-1 | CASSHRDMPYEQYF | TGTGCCAGCAGCCACCGGGACATGCCCTACGAGCAGTACTTC
few | 18 | TRBJ2-3 | TRBD2 | TRBV4-2 | CASSQDLFLAASTDTQYF | TGTGCCAGCAGCCAAGATCTGTTCCTAGCGGCTAGCACAGATACGCAGTATTTT
- | 14 | TRBJ2-2 | - | TRBV2 | CASSATRGAGELFF | TGTGCCAGCAGTGCGACTAGGGGCGCCGGGGAGCTGTTTTTT
few | 14 | TRBJ2-1 | TRBD2 | TRBV4-2 | CASRDLAEYNEQFF | TGTGCCAGCAGAGATCTAGCGGAGTACAATGAGCAGTTCTTC
many | 16 | TRBJ2-5 | - | TRBV4-2 | CASSHGTRETEETQYF | TGTGCCAGCAGCCACGGCACAAGGGAGACAGAAGAGACCCAGTACTTC
- | 13 | TRBJ2-3 | - | TRBV7-2 | CASSLEGKDTQYF | TGTGCCAGCAGCTTAGAGGGGAAGGATACGCAGTATTTT
once | 13 | TRBJ2-3 | - | TRBV29-1 | CSVEDHYTDTQYF | TGCAGCGTTGAAGATCACTACACAGATACGCAGTATTTT
few | 13 | TRBJ2-5 | - | TRBV9 | CASSVAKGETQYF | TGTGCCAGCAGCGTAGCTAAGGGAGAGACCCAGTACTTC
- | 12 | TRBJ1-2 | TRBD1 | TRBV6-5 | CASSTDRVGYTF | TGTGCCAGCAGTACTGACAGGGTTGGCTACACCTTC
few | 15 | TRBJ2-1 | - | TRBV6-2/TRBV6-3 | CASSRSINVYDEQFF | TGTGCCAGCAGCCGATCTATAAATGTCTACGATGAGCAGTTCTTC
- | 11 | TRBJ2-7 | - | TRBV6-6 | CAGADLAEQYF | TGTGCCGGCGCTGACTTAGCCGAGCAGTACTTC
- | 10 | TRBJ2-3 | - | TRBV29-1 | CTTSTDTQYF | TGCACAACTAGCACAGATACGCAGTATTTT
- | 16 | TRBJ2-2 | - | TRBV30 | CAWSAKAREYTGELFF | TGTGCCTGGAGCGCGAAGGCCAGGGAGTACACCGGGGAGCTGTTTTTT
- | 14 | TRBJ2-2 | - | TRBV7-6 | CASTWGSNTGELFF | TGTGCCAGCACCTGGGGGTCGAACACCGGGGAGCTGTTTTTT
- | 12 | TRBJ2-1 | - | TRBV20-1 | CSAPPPSGEQFF | TGCAGTGCTCCCCCTCCATCTGGTGAGCAGTTCTTC
- | 13 | TRBJ1-1 | - | TRBV2 | CASPPQVNTEAFF | TGTGCCAGCCCACCCCAAGTGAACACTGAAGCTTTCTTT
- | 16 | TRBJ2-7 | - | TRBV27 | CASSPALGGPSYEQYF | TGTGCCAGCAGTCCGGCGTTGGGGGGCCCCTCCTACGAGCAGTACTTC
few | 12 | TRBJ2-1 | - | TRBV12-3/TRBV12-4 | CASSLGGGEQFF | TGTGCCAGCAGTTTAGGGGGTGGGGAGCAGTTCTTC
few | 12 | TRBJ1-4 | - | TRBV7-2 | CASSLSVGKLFF | TGTGCCAGCAGCTTAAGCGTCGGAAAACTGTTTTTT
few | 14 | TRBJ1-1 | TRBD1 | TRBV20-1 | CSAKGDRGGTEAFF | TGCAGTGCAAAGGGGGACAGGGGAGGCACTGAAGCTTTCTTT
few | 13 | TRBJ1-2 | TRBD1 | TRBV9 | CASTQQGSYGYTF | TGTGCCAGCACCCAACAGGGGAGCTATGGCTACACCTTC
few | 15 | TRBJ1-2 | - | TRBV10-3 | CAITPSREGSYGYTF | TGTGCCATCACTCCCTCCAGGGAGGGGAGCTATGGCTACACCTTC
- | 16 | TRBJ2-1 | TRBD2 | TRBV25-1 | CASSDPHGTTYNEQFF | TGTGCCAGCAGTGATCCCCACGGGACTACCTACAATGAGCAGTTCTTC
- | 16 | TRBJ2-7 | TRBD2 | TRBV3-1 | CASSQSVSGTIYEQYF | TGTGCCAGCAGCCAATCAGTTAGCGGGACTATCTACGAGCAGTACTTC
many | 12 | TRBJ2-3 | - | TRBV5-1 | CASSLEVDTQYF | TGCGCCAGCAGCCTAGAAGTAGATACGCAGTATTTT
- | 15 | TRBJ2-1 | TRBD2 | TRBV20-1 | CSARDVAGSYNEQFF | TGCAGTGCTAGAGACGTAGCGGGATCCTACAATGAGCAGTTCTTC
- | 16 | TRBJ1-2 | TRBD1 | TRBV5-5 | CASSLARQGRDYGYTF | TGTGCCAGCAGCTTGGCCCGACAGGGTCGGGACTATGGCTACACCTTC
- | 16 | TRBJ2-7 | TRBD2 | TRBV6-2/TRBV6-3 | CASSYPKGGSVYEQYF | TGTGCCAGCAGTTACCCAAAAGGCGGGAGTGTATACGAGCAGTACTTC
- | 15 | TRBJ2-5 | - | TRBV24-1 | CATSDPRDPQETQYF | TGTGCCACCAGTGATCCTCGGGACCCACAAGAGACCCAGTACTTC
few | 13 | TRBJ1-1 | - | TRBV20-1 | CSGLSLGGTEAFF | TGCAGCGGGCTCAGTTTGGGGGGCACTGAAGCTTTCTTT
few | 14 | TRBJ2-7 | TRBD2 | TRBV9 | CASSAVGEGREQYF | TGTGCCAGCAGCGCCGTAGGGGAGGGGAGGGAGCAGTACTTC